These T cell receptor beta chains were read from a single sample in a study of glioma-infiltrating T cells. TCRdb fed the multiplex PCR reads into MiXCR, producing one record per CDR3 protein. Among roughly 100,000 distinct CDR3 sequences listed, about 30% were seen once. Sample: glioma tissue, nonneoplastic brain tissue, or PBMCs (not recorded which). These receptors were taken from a human donor with low-grade glioma or glioblastoma, undergoing nonglioma brain surgery, or in good health (not recorded which). The CDR3 runs from the conserved cysteine through the conserved F or W. Fields, in order: D gene, V gene, J gene, clone size, CDR3 length, CDR3 DNA, CDR3 protein. The D gene is left open where the match is weak. Rows may omit the clone size; those that give it use once, few, many or a size class.

NA	TRBV19	TRBJ2-3	NA	12	TGTGCCAGTATTAGTGATACAGATACGCAGTATTTT	CASISDTDTQYF
NA	TRBV6-1	TRBJ1-1	NA	14	TGTGCCAGCAATCATAATGGAGAGAACATTGAAGCTTTCTTT	CASNHNGENIEAFF
NA	TRBV20-1	TRBJ1-5	many	15	TGCAGTGCTGTACTAGACAGTAATAGCAATCAGCCCCAGCATTTT	CSAVLDSNSNQPQHF
TRBD1	TRBV7-2	TRBJ2-5	few	16	TGTGCCAGCAGCTTAGGAGGACAGGGTACACGGGAGACCCAGTACTTC	CASSLGGQGTRETQYF
NA	TRBV28	TRBJ1-5	NA	17	TGTGCCAGCAATCACGGCCGCGGGGGGCGTCGGGATCAGCCCCAGCATTTT	CASNHGRGGRRDQPQHF
NA	TRBV20-1	TRBJ1-3	NA	13	TGCAGTGACGACGGGTTATCTGGAAACACCATATATTTT	CSDDGLSGNTIYF
NA	TRBV12-3/TRBV12-4	TRBJ1-1	few	13	TGTGCCAGCAGTTTCGGCCAGATCACTGAAGCTTTCTTT	CASSFGQITEAFF
NA	TRBV9	TRBJ1-6	few	14	TGTGCCAGCAGCCTCAGACAGGAAAATTCACCCCTCCACTTT	CASSLRQENSPLHF
TRBD2	TRBV20-1	TRBJ2-3	few	16	TGCAGTGCTAATGATCCAGCGGGGGCCCCCGTAGATACGCAGTATTTT	CSANDPAGAPVDTQYF
NA	TRBV28	TRBJ2-5	many	11	TGTGCCAGCAAAGATGGGGAGACCCAGTACTTC	CASKDGETQYF
TRBD2	TRBV5-5	TRBJ2-1	NA	16	TGTGCCAGCAGCTTCCTAGCGGGGGGCTCCTACAATGAGCAGTTCTTC	CASSFLAGGSYNEQFF
NA	TRBV7-9	TRBJ1-2	few	16	TGTGCCAGCAGCTTATTTGGGGGCTCTACTAACTATGGCTACACCTTC	CASSLFGGSTNYGYTF
TRBD1	TRBV6-1	TRBJ2-7	many	15	TGTGCCAGCAGTTCGTCATGGGACAGGGCCTACGAGCAGTACTTC	CASSSSWDRAYEQYF
TRBD2	TRBV20-1	TRBJ2-3	few	16	TGCAGCCCCCGCGGGGCTAGCGGAGGGATTGAGGATACGCAGTATTTT	CSPRGASGGIEDTQYF
NA	TRBV18	TRBJ1-2	NA	15	TGTGCCAGCTCACCACTGACATACCCCCACTATGGCTACACCTTC	CASSPLTYPHYGYTF
TRBD1	TRBV6-1	TRBJ2-6	many	15	TGTGCCAGCAGCATGACAGGGTCTGGGGCCAACGTCCTGACTTTC	CASSMTGSGANVLTF
NA	TRBV27	TRBJ2-7	few	16	TGTGCCAGAGGCCGGCGGCAGTCCTCACTTTCCTACGAGCAGTACTTC	CARGRRQSSLSYEQYF
NA	TRBV20-1	TRBJ1-1	many	13	TGCAGTGCTAGGGGGACCCGAAACACTGAAGCTTTCTTT	CSARGTRNTEAFF
TRBD1	TRBV12-3/TRBV12-4	TRBJ1-2	NA	12	TGTGCCAGAAGGAAAGGGGGCGGTGGATACACCTTC	CARRKGGGGYTF
NA	TRBV7-3	TRBJ1-1	many	15	TGTGCCAGCAGCTTAACCCCCCGGCGGAACACTGAAGCTTTCTTT	CASSLTPRRNTEAFF
NA	TRBV7-9	TRBJ1-2	many	15	TGTGCCAGCAGCTACCAGGGGCGAATGGCAGATGGCTACACCTTC	CASSYQGRMADGYTF
TRBD1	TRBV4-1	TRBJ2-5	few	16	TGCGCCAGCAGCCAAGATTTGGCAGGGGGTTTGGAGACCCAGTACTTC	CASSQDLAGGLETQYF
TRBD2	TRBV24-1	TRBJ2-1	NA	15	TGTGCCACCAGTGGGAAACTAGCGGGGGCCAATGAGCAGTTCTTC	CATSGKLAGANEQFF
TRBD2	TRBV19	TRBJ2-1	NA	14	TGTGCCAGTAAGGGCCTAGCGGGTGGGAATGAGCAGTTCTTC	CASKGLAGGNEQFF
NA	TRBV29-1	TRBJ1-3	NA	15	TGCAGCGTTGAAGATAGAGGGGTCTTTCCCTCCACCATATATTTT	CSVEDRGVFPSTIYF
TRBD1	TRBV5-1	TRBJ2-2	few	15	TGCGCCAGCAGCTTGGGCGGGACAGGGACCGGGGAGCTGTTTTTT	CASSLGGTGTGELFF
NA	TRBV7-2	TRBJ2-5	many	14	TGTGCCAGCAGCTTATTCGGCGGGGCAGAGACCCAGTACTTC	CASSLFGGAETQYF
TRBD1	TRBV3-1	TRBJ2-7	many	15	TGTGCCAGCAGCCAAGGGACAGGTGGTGGCTACGAGCAGTACTTC	CASSQGTGGGYEQYF
NA	TRBV20-1	TRBJ2-3	NA	16	TGCAGTGCTAGCCAATGGGGGAAAGCGGCCCCAGATACGCAGTATTTT	CSASQWGKAAPDTQYF
TRBD1	TRBV6-6	TRBJ1-6	many	18	TGTGCCAGCAGTTACTCCTCCTTAACGGGACAGGGGAATTCACCCCTCCACTTT	CASSYSSLTGQGNSPLHF
TRBD1	TRBV12-3/TRBV12-4	TRBJ2-1	NA	14	TGTGCCAGCAGTGCCGGGACAGGGGGCGCTGAGCAGTTCTTC	CASSAGTGGAEQFF
TRBD1	TRBV19	TRBJ1-2	few	13	TGTGCCAGTACCGACCAGGGGGCGCGGGGCTACACCTTC	CASTDQGARGYTF
TRBD1	TRBV7-9	TRBJ1-3	many	14	TGTGCCAGCAGTTCCACAGGGGTTGGAAACACCATATATTTT	CASSSTGVGNTIYF
NA	TRBV6-1	TRBJ1-1	many	11	TGTGCCACGGGGCCGAACACTGAAGCTTTCTTT	CATGPNTEAFF
TRBD2	TRBV20-1	TRBJ2-3	many	16	TGCAGTGCATTAGAACCCCGCGGGGGGGCCGTAGATACGCAGTATTTT	CSALEPRGGAVDTQYF